Each of the 22 T cell receptor beta chains below was sequenced from the same sample in a study of neurological immune-mediated disorders. TCRdb redid the calling of the 5' RACE reads with MiXCR, one entry per CDR3 protein. The sample holds some 34,000 distinct CDR3 sequences, about 1.6% seen once. Sequencing used PBMCs. All receptors come from a woman under 40 with multiple sclerosis.

This clonotype was seen at least ten times. The chain recombines TRBV5-1 with TRBJ1-3; no clear D gene. Germline V gene lookup returns CDR1 SGHRS and CDR2 YFSETQ. The CDR3 is made up of 12 amino acids. The V and J ends lost 4 bases and 0 bases respectively, with 2 bases between them. The CDR3 DNA reads as TGCGCCAGCAGCACCTCTGGAAACACCATATATTTT. It encodes CASSTSGNTIYF.

This clonotype has at least ten counts. The chain couples TRBV25-1 to TRBJ1-1; 8 bases fit TRBD1. The CDR3 sequence is 14 residues long. The germline V gene encodes CDR1 MGHDK and CDR2 SYGVNS. The V gene end was trimmed by 8 bases and the J gene end by 5 bases; junction bases not matched to a gene: 10. The CDR3 reads CASRGTGAGTEAFF. For the CDR3, the DNA is TGTGCCAGCCGGGGGACAGGCGCAGGGACTGAAGCTTTCTTT.

This clonotype was observed many times. V gene TRBV5-1 combines with J gene TRBJ2-7; 7 nucleotides agree with TRBD2. Trimming at V came to 4 bases and at J to 2 bases, leaving 3 bases not matched to a gene. The CDR3 runs 13 residues. Per germline, CDR1 SGHRS and CDR2 YFSETQ. In DNA form, the CDR3 reads TGCGCCAGCAGCCGGGACTACACCTACGAGCAGTACTTC. It translates to CASSRDYTYEQYF. Using reference TRBV5-1 and TRBJ2-7 for the parts outside the CDR3, the full variable domain is KAGVTQTPRYLIKTRGQQVTLSCSPISGHRSVSWYQQTPGQGLQFLFEYFSETQRNKGNFPGRFSGRQFSNSRSEMNVSTLELGDSALYLCASSRDYTYEQYFGPGTRLTVT.

This clonotype has ten or more counts. The chain links TRBV7-2 to TRBJ2-1; D not certain. CDR3 length: 12 residues. Germline V gene sequence: CDR1 SGHTA, CDR2 FQGNSA. V dropped 5 bases and J dropped 6 bases, with 8 bases sitting between them. CDR3 coding DNA: TGTGCCAGCAGCCACCCTGGCAATGAGCAGTTCTTC. This sequence encodes CASSHPGNEQFF.

Many counts were recorded for this clonotype. V usage is TRBV20-1 and J usage is TRBJ2-5; TRBD2 aligns across 7 bases. Germline CDR1 reads DFQATT; CDR2 reads SNEGSKA (reference sequence). The junction had 8 bases not matched to a gene; V was cut back by 3 bases and J by 4 bases. The CDR3 is 14 amino acids. As DNA, the CDR3 is TGCAGTGCTAGTGGACTAGTTCGGGTAGAGACCCAGTACTTC. Protein sequence: CSASGLVRVETQYF.

This clonotype was detected ten times or more. V is TRBV20-1 and J is TRBJ2-7; TRBD1 agrees at 11 bases. The CDR3 totals 12 residues. Germline assignment: CDR1 DFQATT and CDR2 SNEGSKA (reference sequence). J gave up 5 bases and V 8 bases, and 5 bases lay outside the gene matches. The CDR3 region is CSPLGQGDEQYF. CDR3 DNA sequence: TGCAGTCCTCTGGGACAGGGGGACGAGCAGTACTTC.

This clonotype has ten or more counts. The V call is TRBV7-2, the J call TRBJ2-2, with D perhaps matching TRBD1 (6 bases). Looked up from germline, CDR1 is SGHTA and CDR2 is FQGNSA. Trimming left V 5 bases short and J 6 bases short, with 16 bases between. This CDR3 has 15 residues. The chain's CDR3 is CASSPRGSFAGELFF. For the CDR3, the DNA is TGTGCCAGCAGCCCCAGGGGTAGTTTTGCCGGGGAGCTGTTTTTT.

The V and J genes are TRBV11-2 and TRBJ1-4; D perhaps matches TRBD1 (5 bases). CDR3 length: 14 residues. Trimming left V 1 base short and J 5 bases short, with 8 bases between. Germline V gene data show CDR1 as SGHAT and CDR2 as FQNNGV. CDR3 bases: TGTGCCAGCAGCTTAGGCAGGGCAAATGAAAAACTGTTTTTT. It translates to CASSLGRANEKLFF.

A note on this clonotype: The junction shows a germline mismatch at one end, possibly a read error. The chain employs TRBV6-5 and TRBJ1-5; 7 nucleotides align to TRBD1. Germline CDR1 MNHEY, CDR2 SVGAGI. CDR3 size: 13 residues. The DNA for the CDR3 is TGTGCCAGCAGTTACAGGGGGCCTCAGCACCAGCATTTT. Amino acid sequence: CASSYRGPQHQHF.

The sample holds many counts of this clonotype. This chain connects TRBV2 to TRBJ2-3; no reliable D call. V was shortened by 6 bases and J by 5 bases, with 6 bases between the two germline ends. The CDR3 covers 11 residues. In germline, CDR1 is SNHLY, CDR2 FYNNEI. The DNA of the CDR3 is TGTGCCAGCAGGGTAATAGATACGCAGTATTTT. As protein: CASRVIDTQYF.

This clonotype was counted ten times or more. J is TRBJ1-3 and V is TRBV7-2, with a tentative D call TRBD1 (5 bases). The CDR3 covers 16 residues. Trimming cost V 7 bases and J 2 bases, with 18 bases left between them. In germline, CDR1 is SGHTA, CDR2 FQGNSA. CDR3 bases: TGTGCCAGCACCCATTTCCCTGGGGCGGCTGGAAACACCATATATTTT. Translating gives CASTHFPGAAGNTIYF.

This clonotype was seen many times. The chain uses TRBV20-1 and TRBJ1-1, with D possibly TRBD1 on 5 matching bases. Germline V gene sequence: CDR1 DFQATT, CDR2 SNEGSKA (reference sequence). The ends were cut back, 3 bases at V and 5 bases at J, with 13 bases in the middle. The CDR3 runs 13 residues. In nucleotides, the CDR3 is TGCAGTGCTAGCTCCAGGGCGGGGACTGAAGCTTTCTTT. This encodes CSASSRAGTEAFF.

This clonotype was counted many times. This chain joins TRBV28 and TRBJ2-5, with 13 bases lining up with TRBD2. The trim removed 0 bases at V and 2 bases at J, leaving 3 bases unmatched. This CDR3 is built from 17 residues. Germline V gives CDR1 MDHEN, CDR2 SYDVKM. CDR3 sequence: CASSLWTSGGSQETQYF. CDR3 sequence (DNA): TGTGCCAGCAGTTTATGGACTAGCGGGGGGTCGCAAGAGACCCAGTACTTC.

This clonotype was detected many times. This chain joins TRBV6-2 or TRBV6-3 and TRBJ2-6; no firm D call. Germline V gene lookup returns CDR1 MNHEY and CDR2 SVGEGT. The V end was cut by 1 base, the J end by 1 base, with 5 bases between. The CDR3 sequence is 15 residues long. The CDR3 nucleotides are TGTGCCAGCAGTTACTACACATCTGGGGCCAACGTCCTGACTTTC. Its protein product is CASSYYTSGANVLTF.

This clonotype showed up many times. V is TRBV3-1 and J is TRBJ2-5; no definite D call. CDR1 is LGHDT, CDR2 YNNKEL, per germline (reference sequence). The CDR3 length is 12 residues. The V end lost 6 bases, the J end lost 5 bases, and 10 bases lay between the germline ends. CDR3 sequence reads: CASSNSWETQYF. The CDR3 nucleotides are TGTGCCAGCAGTAACTCTTGGGAGACCCAGTACTTC.

This clonotype was counted at least ten times. The chain uses TRBV9 and TRBJ1-2, with D maybe TRBD1 (6 bases). V lost 0 bases to trimming and J lost 5 bases, with 17 bases between them. This CDR3 has 16 residues. CDR1 and CDR2 from the germline V gene are SGDLS and YYNGEE. The CDR3 region has the DNA TGTGCCAGCAGCGTAGGAGGGTTTCGGCAGGGGTATGGCTACACCTTC. Amino acid sequence: CASSVGGFRQGYGYTF.

This clonotype was recorded at least ten times. This chain uses TRBV20-1 with TRBJ2-1; 10 nucleotides match TRBD2. This CDR3 comprises 18 residues. Losses at the gene ends were 2 bases for V and 0 bases for J; bases not matched to a gene: 10. Germline loops: CDR1 DFQATT, CDR2 SNEGSKA (reference sequence). The CDR3 DNA is TGCAGTGCTAGAACCCTAGCGGGGGCTCCGCGCTCCTACAATGAGCAGTTCTTC. Translation gives CSARTLAGAPRSYNEQFF.

The table lists this clonotype with many counts. The V and J genes are TRBV15 and TRBJ1-4, with TRBD1 as a possible D gene (5 bases). Germline assignment: CDR1 LNHNV and CDR2 YYDKDF (reference sequence). V gave up 5 bases and J gave up 2 bases, with 15 bases separating them. The CDR3 length is 16 residues. This CDR3 reads CATSPRLGVTNEKLFF. In DNA, the CDR3 is TGTGCCACCAGCCCCCGCCTGGGGGTGACTAATGAAAAACTGTTTTTT.

This clonotype was observed many times. The rearrangement joins TRBV20-1 to TRBJ2-7; a weak D match, TRBD2 (7 bases). The germline gives CDR1 DFQATT, CDR2 SNEGSKA (reference sequence). V dropped 3 bases and J dropped 6 bases, with 15 bases sitting between them. The CDR3 has 13 amino acids. Written as DNA, the CDR3 is TGCAGTGCTAGTTTGGGGGGGGGCAGCGAGCAGTACTTC. This translates into CSASLGGGSEQYF.

This clonotype was seen at least ten times. This chain links TRBV7-8 with TRBJ1-6; tentatively, D is TRBD1 (5 bases). The CDR3 is 13 amino acids. Germline-derived CDR1 and CDR2 are SGHVS and FQNEAQ. Deletions cut 7 bases from V and 7 bases from J, with 11 bases between. In DNA form, the CDR3 reads TGTGCCAGCAACCGGAAGGGGAATTCACCCCTCCACTTT. This codes for CASNRKGNSPLHF.

This clonotype came up many times. The V gene is TRBV9, the J gene TRBJ1-1, with unresolved D. This CDR3 region has 15 residues. Per germline, CDR1 SGDLS and CDR2 YYNGEE. V gave up 0 bases and J gave up 3 bases, with 12 bases separating them. The CDR3 sequence: CASSVGGGRYTEAFF. The CDR3 DNA is TGTGCCAGCAGCGTAGGGGGAGGGCGGTACACTGAAGCTTTCTTT.

The sample holds many counts of this clonotype. This chain uses TRBV15 with TRBJ2-7; D not certain. This CDR3 has 14 residues. Germline CDR1 reads LNHNV; CDR2 reads YYDKDF (reference sequence). Trimming cost V 0 bases and J 1 base, with 7 bases left between them. CDR3 sequence (DNA): TGTGCCACCAGCAGAGATCGCATATCCTACGAGCAGTACTTC. The encoded protein is CATSRDRISYEQYF.